These T cell receptor beta chains were read from a single sample in a study of cytomegalovirus exposure and HLA in healthy donors. Sequenced by immunoSEQ multiplex PCR; TCRdb stores in-frame clones only, minus some. The record lists over 30,000 clones, of which the ten most abundant hold around 3.4%. Sequenced: PBMCs. The receptor source for this set is a middle-aged man in good health and CMV-seronegative. CDR3s include the opening cysteine and the closing phenylalanine or tryptophan.

j_call v_call cdr3_length cdr3_aa
TRBJ2-3 TRBV14 16 CASSQDGGQTTDTQYF
TRBJ1-1 TRBV7-6 18 CASSLAGRGEGSNTEAFF
TRBJ2-7 TRBV29-1 12 CSASITAGEQYF
TRBJ2-3 TRBV27 14 CATGRQVSTDTQYF
TRBJ2-7 TRBV5-1 15 CASSLTGGTSYEQYF
TRBJ1-1 TRBV30 11 CAWRQGTEAFF
TRBJ2-1 TRBV29-1 13 CSVESFSYNEQFF
TRBJ2-1 TRBV10-3 14 CAISRLAIINEQFF
TRBJ2-5 TRBV27 15 CASSTQAGGRETQYF
TRBJ2-1 TRBV19 17 CASSMASSGGYGNEQFF
TRBJ1-2 TRBV27 18 CASSPRTGTGNVNYGYTF
TRBJ1-3 TRBV5-1 14 CASRYRDGGDTIYF
TRBJ1-5 TRBV11-2 14 CASSAGGGNQPQHF
TRBJ2-4 TRBV6-6 15 CASSWATSGKNIQYF
TRBJ2-1 TRBV12-5 19 CASGSDRGLLAGNDNEQFF
TRBJ2-6 TRBV4-2 15 CASRPTSSGANVLTF
TRBJ2-1 TRBV5-1 15 CASSLGRRLHNEQFF
TRBJ1-4 TRBV19 11 CASRTGWKLFF
TRBJ1-1 TRBV6-1 12 CASTLFDTEAFF
TRBJ2-7 TRBV19 15 CASRAPTGGGGKQYF
TRBJ2-5 TRBV30 13 CALNDRGDETQYF
TRBJ2-1 TRBV7-9 14 CASSLPGTVNEQFF
TRBJ2-3 TRBV18 17 CASSPSTGLAAKDTQYF
TRBJ1-1 TRBV7-3 12 CASSSGRGEAFF
TRBJ2-5 TRBV6-5 13 CASSLLTQGEVYF
TRBJ2-7 TRBV6-1 15 CASRPDHSQMYEQYF
TRBJ2-7 TRBV19 14 CASKGTGNSYEQYF
TRBJ2-3 TRBV7-3 13 CASSLRGGDTQYF
TRBJ1-5 TRBV5-6 14 CASSRLGGNQPQHF
TRBJ2-7 TRBV30 16 CAWSDGRLGGAYEQYF
TRBJ2-2 TRBV5-1 17 CASSLAGGDSGTGELFF
TRBJ2-7 TRBV5-5 16 CASSPPGTGRNYEQYF
TRBJ1-3 TRBV7-7 16 CASSDLTGRSGNTIYF
TRBJ1-1 TRBV7-9 13 CASSWGGNTEAFF
TRBJ1-2 TRBV5-1 15 CASSLVDRGRGGYTF
TRBJ1-1 TRBV29-1 12 CSVVSGGAEAFF
TRBJ2-3 TRBV9 17 CASSHDGLAASTDTQYF
TRBJ1-2 TRBV20-1 11 CSARTGDGYTF
TRBJ2-7 TRBV7-2 14 CASSSTGTEYEQYF
TRBJ2-7 TRBV25-1 16 CASSAPRDRSSYEQYF
TRBJ2-3 TRBV28 16 CASSSVGGRSTDTQYF
TRBJ2-3 TRBV5-4 17 CASSFRLAGGRGDTQYF
TRBJ2-3 TRBV7-2 16 CASSLVGTSGKDTQYF
TRBJ2-3 TRBV4-3 17 CASSQALAGSRSDTQYF
TRBJ1-1 TRBV6-4 14 CASSEGQGPSEAFF